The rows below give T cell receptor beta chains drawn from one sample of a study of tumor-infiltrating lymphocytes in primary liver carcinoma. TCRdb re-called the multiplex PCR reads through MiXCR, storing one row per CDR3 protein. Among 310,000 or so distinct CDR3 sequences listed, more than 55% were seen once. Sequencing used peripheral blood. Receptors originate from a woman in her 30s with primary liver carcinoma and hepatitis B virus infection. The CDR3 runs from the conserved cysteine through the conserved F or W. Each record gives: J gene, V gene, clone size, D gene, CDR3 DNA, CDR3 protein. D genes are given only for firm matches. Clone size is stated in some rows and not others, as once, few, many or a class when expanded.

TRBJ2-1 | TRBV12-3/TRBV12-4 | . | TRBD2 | TGTGCCAGCAGGTTAGGGACTAGCAAACGATATGAGCAGTTCTTC | CASRLGTSKRYEQFF
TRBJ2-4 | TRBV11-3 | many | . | TGTGCCAGCAGCTTAGACCAGCCCCCCTATACGGCCAAAAACATTCAGTACTTC | CASSLDQPPYTAKNIQYF
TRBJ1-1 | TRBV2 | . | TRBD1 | TGTGCCAGCAGACCTACCCCGACAGGGGGCGCGCCTGAAGCTTTCTTT | CASRPTPTGGAPEAFF
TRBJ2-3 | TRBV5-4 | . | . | TGTGCCAGCAGCCACAGGGGGGGAACAGTTACGCAGTATTTT | CASSHRGGTVTQYF
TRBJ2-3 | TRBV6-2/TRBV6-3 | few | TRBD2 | TGTGCCAGCAGAGACGCGGGAGGCCGCACAGATACGCAGTATTTT | CASRDAGGRTDTQYF
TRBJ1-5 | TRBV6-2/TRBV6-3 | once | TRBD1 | TGTGCCAGTAGATTTGTGACAGGGACGAACCAGCCCCAGCATTTT | CASRFVTGTNQPQHF
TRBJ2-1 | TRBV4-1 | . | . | TGCGCCAGCAGCCAAGATTTAGCGTGCTCCTACAATGAGCAGTTCTTC | CASSQDLACSYNEQFF
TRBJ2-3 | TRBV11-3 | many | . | TGTGCCAGCAGCTTCACAGGGAGCACAGATACGCAGTATTTT | CASSFTGSTDTQYF
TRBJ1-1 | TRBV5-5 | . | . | TGTGCCAGCAGCTTTTTAAGGGCCACTGAAGCTTTCTTT | CASSFLRATEAFF
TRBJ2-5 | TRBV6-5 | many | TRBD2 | TGTGCCAGCAGTTTTTCTTTCCTAGCGGGAGTTCGAGAGACCCAGTACTTC | CASSFSFLAGVRETQYF
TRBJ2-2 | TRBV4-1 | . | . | TGCGCCAGCAGCCAAGCCTTCTTGGACAGGAACACCGGGGAGCTGTTTTTT | CASSQAFLDRNTGELFF
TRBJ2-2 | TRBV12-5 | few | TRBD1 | TGTGCTAGTGCCGCCGACAGGGGCGCCGGGGAGCTGTTTTTT | CASAADRGAGELFF
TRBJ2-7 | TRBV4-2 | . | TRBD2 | TGTGCCAGCAGCCTAAAGCCTACTAGCGGGAGGGAGGAGCAGTACTTC | CASSLKPTSGREEQYF